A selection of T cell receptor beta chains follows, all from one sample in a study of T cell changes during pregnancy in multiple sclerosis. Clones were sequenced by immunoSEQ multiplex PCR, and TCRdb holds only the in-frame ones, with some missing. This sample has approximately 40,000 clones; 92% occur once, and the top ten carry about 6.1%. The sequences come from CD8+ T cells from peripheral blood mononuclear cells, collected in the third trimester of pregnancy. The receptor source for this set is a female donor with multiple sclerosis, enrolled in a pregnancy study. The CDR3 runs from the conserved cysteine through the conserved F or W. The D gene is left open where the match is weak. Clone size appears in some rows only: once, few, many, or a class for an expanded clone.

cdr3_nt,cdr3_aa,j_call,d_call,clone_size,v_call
TGTGCCTGGAGTGCGGGACAGGGGTTAGACACCATATATTTT,CAWSAGQGLDTIYF,TRBJ1-3,TRBD1,.,TRBV30
TGTGCCAGCAGCAAAAAAACAGGGAGTAACACTGAAGCTTTCTTT,CASSKKTGSNTEAFF,TRBJ1-1,.,.,TRBV21-1
TGTGCCAGCACCCCATTCGACACAAGCACAGATACGCAGTATTTT,CASTPFDTSTDTQYF,TRBJ2-3,.,.,TRBV5-4
.,CASGLERDMNTEAFF,TRBJ1-1,.,.,TRBV12-5
TGTGCCAGCAGCTCCGCCTACGAGCAGTACTTC,CASSSAYEQYF,TRBJ2-7,.,.,TRBV7-2
TGTGCCAGCAGTGTCGGGTTGTCTGAAGCTTTCTTT,CASSVGLSEAFF,TRBJ1-1,.,.,TRBV25-1
TGTGCCAGCAGCCAGGATGGGGGACAGGACTACGAGCAGTACTTC,CASSQDGGQDYEQYF,TRBJ2-7,TRBD1,.,TRBV4-2
TGTGCCAGCAGTTCTACAATCTCTAGCACCCAGTACTTC,CASSSTISSTQYF,TRBJ2-5,.,.,TRBV28
TGTGCCAGCACGCCAAAGGGAGTAGCGGGAGTAAGCTACGAGCAGTACTTC,CASTPKGVAGVSYEQYF,TRBJ2-7,TRBD2,.,TRBV7-9
TGTGCCAGCAGCTTGCTATACAATGAGCAGTTCTTC,CASSLLYNEQFF,TRBJ2-1,.,.,TRBV6-1
TGTGCCAGTAGTATTTTTGGAGCCGGGACAGGGTACAATGAGCAGTTCTTC,CASSIFGAGTGYNEQFF,TRBJ2-1,TRBD1,.,TRBV19
TGTGCCAGCAGCCCGGAGTCCCGGGAAGCAAGAAACACCATATATTTT,CASSPESREARNTIYF,TRBJ1-3,.,.,TRBV7-9
TGTGCCAGCAGCTTAGACGGGAACTATGGCTACACCTTC,CASSLDGNYGYTF,TRBJ1-2,.,.,TRBV7-6
TGTGCCAGCAGCTTAACAGGGGGCTACGAGCAGTACTTC,CASSLTGGYEQYF,TRBJ2-7,TRBD1,.,TRBV11-3
TGTGCCAGCAGTGGGAGGGGCTCGGTCAATGAGCAGTTCTTC,CASSGRGSVNEQFF,TRBJ2-1,.,.,TRBV2
TGTGCCAGCAGTTCGAGGGACAGGAGCTACTATGGCTACACCTTC,CASSSRDRSYYGYTF,TRBJ1-2,TRBD1,.,TRBV6-5
TGTGCCAGCAGTGCACTAACTAGTTGGGGCATTCAGTACTTC,CASSALTSWGIQYF,TRBJ2-4,.,.,TRBV27
TGCAGCGGCCTCTACCGGGACAGGGGAGAGACCCAGTACTTC,CSGLYRDRGETQYF,TRBJ2-5,TRBD1,.,TRBV29-1
TGTGCCAGCAGTGAGTCTCCCTACTATGAAGCTTTCTTT,CASSESPYYEAFF,TRBJ1-1,.,few,TRBV2
TGCGCCAGCAGCTTGGCGCTAGCGGGAGAAGCCGGGGAGCTGTTTTTT,CASSLALAGEAGELFF,TRBJ2-2,TRBD2,.,TRBV5-1
TGTGCCAGCAGCCAAACCACAGCGGGAGAAGAGCAGTTCTTC,CASSQTTAGEEQFF,TRBJ2-1,TRBD2,.,TRBV27
TGTGCCATCAGAGCCGGGACAGGGGGCGCGAACACTGAAGCTTTCTTT,CAIRAGTGGANTEAFF,TRBJ1-1,TRBD1,once,TRBV10-3
TGCGCCAGCAGCCAAGATAGCGAAAATGAGCAGTTCTTC,CASSQDSENEQFF,TRBJ2-1,.,.,TRBV4-3
TGCGCCAGCAGCGACAGGGCAGTGAGCGGGGAGCTGTTTTTT,CASSDRAVSGELFF,TRBJ2-2,TRBD1,.,TRBV4-3
TGCAGCGTTGTATCCGCCGGGGCGGGGGAGACCCAGTACTTC,CSVVSAGAGETQYF,TRBJ2-5,.,.,TRBV29-1
TGTGCCAGCAGCTTTTCCCTATTTCAGCCCCAGCATTTT,CASSFSLFQPQHF,TRBJ1-5,.,.,TRBV5-6
TGCGCCAGCAGCCAATTCGGGGCGGGGGGAATCAACGAGCAGTACTTC,CASSQFGAGGINEQYF,TRBJ2-7,TRBD2,.,TRBV4-1
TGTGCCAGCAGTTATGAGAAGGGACTAGCGGATAGCACAGATACGCAGTATTTT,CASSYEKGLADSTDTQYF,TRBJ2-3,TRBD2,.,TRBV28
TGCGCCAGCAGCCAAGGGAGCGGGGGGCCCTCCTACGAGCAGTACTTC,CASSQGSGGPSYEQYF,TRBJ2-7,TRBD2,.,TRBV4-3
TGCGCCAGCAGCCAAGATTTAAGTAGCGAATACGAGCAGTACTTC,CASSQDLSSEYEQYF,TRBJ2-7,.,.,TRBV4-3
TGTGCCAGCAGGTCGATCGGAGCTGGAAACACCATATATTTT,CASRSIGAGNTIYF,TRBJ1-3,.,.,TRBV27
TGCGCCAGCACACCAGAGGGGAACACTGAAGCTTTCTTT,CASTPEGNTEAFF,TRBJ1-1,.,.,TRBV5-1
TGTGCCAGCAGTTTAGGGGGCATGGGCACTGAAGCTTTCTTT,CASSLGGMGTEAFF,TRBJ1-1,.,.,TRBV27
TGTGCCTGGAGTCAAACAGGGGACGGGAAACTGTTTTTT,CAWSQTGDGKLFF,TRBJ1-4,TRBD1,.,TRBV30
TGTGCCAGCAGCCCGGTACTGACGAACACCGGGGAGCTGTTTTTT,CASSPVLTNTGELFF,TRBJ2-2,.,.,TRBV11-2
TGTGCCAGCAGCCATAGCGGGAGCTCCTACAATGAGCAGTTCTTC,CASSHSGSSYNEQFF,TRBJ2-1,TRBD2,once,TRBV7-9
TGTGCCAGCAGCTTACTAGGGTTTAGCGGGACCGACGTGGATGAGCAGTTCTTC,CASSLLGFSGTDVDEQFF,TRBJ2-1,TRBD2,.,TRBV7-9
TGTGCCAGTAGTATTGCACAGGGCTACAATGAGCAGTTCTTC,CASSIAQGYNEQFF,TRBJ2-1,.,.,TRBV19
TGTGCCAGTAGTGTGGGACTAGCGGACTACAATGAGCAGTTCTTC,CASSVGLADYNEQFF,TRBJ2-1,TRBD2,.,TRBV19
TGCGCCAGCAGCTCTACAGGGACATCTAACTATGGCTACACCTTC,CASSSTGTSNYGYTF,TRBJ1-2,.,.,TRBV4-1
TGTGCCAGCAGCCAATCTAGCGGGACAACCTACGAGCAGTACTTC,CASSQSSGTTYEQYF,TRBJ2-7,TRBD2,.,TRBV4-2
TGTGCCAGCAGTGAATTGGGAGGGGATGTTATGGGCCAAGAGACCCAGTACTTC,CASSELGGDVMGQETQYF,TRBJ2-5,TRBD2,once,TRBV25-1
TGTGCCAGCAGCGGCAGGGGGCGGTCTAATGAAAAACTGTTTTTT,CASSGRGRSNEKLFF,TRBJ1-4,TRBD1,.,TRBV13
TGCGCCAGCAGCAGCGAAGTGAGGCCCTACGAGCAGTACTTC,CASSSEVRPYEQYF,TRBJ2-7,.,.,TRBV4-1
TGTGCCAGCAGCCCTCGCCGGGCGACTAGCCGGGTCGATGAGCAGTTCTTC,CASSPRRATSRVDEQFF,TRBJ2-1,TRBD2,.,TRBV7-6
TGTGCCAGCAGCCTCAACTCCGGGACTAGCGGGAGGGGAATCACAGATACGCAGTATTTT,CASSLNSGTSGRGITDTQYF,TRBJ2-3,TRBD2,.,TRBV7-6
TGTGCCAGCAGTGAAGCGCGGGCGGGCGTAAAGCTCTTC,CASSEARAGVKLF,TRBJ2-1,.,few,TRBV6-1
TGTGCCAGCAGACCGAGGGCTAATGAAAAACTGTTTTTT,CASRPRANEKLFF,TRBJ1-4,.,.,TRBV27
TGTGCCACCCACGGGACTAGCGGGAGGAATGAGCAGTTCTTC,CATHGTSGRNEQFF,TRBJ2-1,TRBD2,.,TRBV2
TGTGCCAGCAGTTACTCTCCGGAGGGAACTAACTATGGCTACACCTTC,CASSYSPEGTNYGYTF,TRBJ1-2,.,.,TRBV6-5
TGTGCCAGCTCAAGCCAAACCCGGGTCATCGACAGAGAGCAGTTCTTC,CASSSQTRVIDREQFF,TRBJ2-1,.,.,TRBV18
TGTGCCAGCAGCCCCCGGTGGGAGGGGTACAATGAGCAGTTCTTC,CASSPRWEGYNEQFF,TRBJ2-1,TRBD2,.,TRBV9
TGTGCCAGTAGGGCGGACGAGACTAGAAACACCATATATTTT,CASRADETRNTIYF,TRBJ1-3,.,.,TRBV19